These 22 T cell receptor beta chains were all obtained from the same sample, sequenced in a study of blood T cell repertoires in COVID-19. Sequenced by immunoSEQ multiplex PCR; TCRdb stores in-frame clones only, minus some. Found here are fewer than 200,000 clones, 88% of them singletons; the top ten hold about 2.1%. Sequences were obtained from peripheral blood. The receptors stem from a man over 45 who had recovered from COVID-19.

This clone is a singleton in its sample. The rearrangement links TRBV7-8 to TRBJ2-1; D possibly corresponds to TRBD2 (6 bases). CDR1 is SGHVS, CDR2 FQNEAQ, per germline. The CDR3 is 15 amino acids. Trimming pared 3 bases from V and 0 bases from J, leaving 9 bases between. CDR3 sequence reads: CASSFRESSYNEQFF. CDR3 in DNA: TGTGCCAGCAGCTTTCGGGAGAGCTCCTACAATGAGCAGTTCTTC.

The chain has TRBV11-2 and TRBJ2-1; 10 nucleotides align to TRBD2. Germline loops: CDR1 SGHAT, CDR2 FQNNGV. V lost 2 bases to trimming and J lost 4 bases; unmatched junction nucleotides: 8. This CDR3 spans 17 amino acids. The CDR3 is CASSLYFEREGYNEQFF. In DNA, the CDR3 is TGTGCCAGCAGCTTATACTTTGAGCGGGAGGGGTACAATGAGCAGTTCTTC.

This clone was detected only once. The CDR3 loop reads CAWRRGSYNSPLHF. The CDR3 coding sequence is TGTGCCTGGAGAAGGGGCTCCTATAATTCACCCCTCCACTTT. The gene calls are TRBV30 and TRBJ1-6; the D gene is possibly TRBD1 (5 bases). The CDR3 contains 14 residues. V lost 3 bases and J lost 0, with 6 bases in between. Germline-derived CDR1 and CDR2 are GTSNPN and SVGIG (reference sequence).

On this clone: The sample carries other DNA sequences with the same CDR3. The rearrangement joins TRBV12-3 or TRBV12-4 to TRBJ1-5, with D tentatively TRBD1 (5 bases). V was pared by 3 bases and J by 4 bases, with 7 bases between. This CDR3 contains 13 residues. CDR3 protein: CASSLQGNQPQHF. DNA of the CDR3: TGTGCCAGCAGTTTGCAGGGAAATCAGCCCCAGCATTTT.

The CDR3 reads CASKRFGTTSTDTQYF. The CDR3 bases are TGTGCCAGCAAGAGATTCGGGACTACGAGCACAGATACGCAGTATTTT. The rearrangement uses TRBV2 and TRBJ2-3, with TRBD2 matching 7 bases. CDR1 SNHLY and CDR2 FYNNEI come from the germline V gene. This CDR3 contains 16 residues. V was pared by 7 bases and J by 0 bases, with 10 bases of the junction left unmatched.

The V and J genes are TRBV6-5 and TRBJ2-4, with a weak D call TRBD1 (7 bases). Germline CDR1 is MNHEY and CDR2 is SVGAGI. The CDR3 contains 13 residues. The V end lost 6 bases, the J end lost 5 bases, and 11 bases lay between the germline ends. The DNA of the CDR3 is TGTGCCAGCAGAGGCAGGGGGGAAAACATTCAGTACTTC. This translates into CASRGRGENIQYF.

V and J are TRBV9 and TRBJ2-3; 9 bases line up with TRBD1. V lost 0 bases, J lost 3 bases, and 2 bases stayed unmatched. Germline V lookup: CDR1 SGDLS, CDR2 YYNGEE. CDR3 length equals 15 residues. The CDR3 bases are TGTGCCAGCAGCGTAGGGGGGACAGGGACAGATACGCAGTATTTT. It encodes CASSVGGTGTDTQYF.

The V gene is TRBV18, the J gene TRBJ1-2; D is undetermined. Germline V gives CDR1 KGHSH, CDR2 LQKENI. The CDR3 consists of 11 residues. The V end lost 5 bases, the J end lost 8 bases, and 9 bases lay between the germline ends. CDR3 nucleotide sequence: TGTGCCAGCTCATCCGGTGTGGGCTACACCTTC. It translates to CASSSGVGYTF.

V and J are TRBV4-1 and TRBJ2-3; D is unresolved. Looked up from germline, CDR1 is MGHRA and CDR2 is YSYEKL. The V gene lost 1 base and the J gene lost 0 bases, with 8 bases spanning the gap. The CDR3 spans 15 residues. The CDR3 protein is CASSQGLGSTDTQYF. CDR3 in DNA: TGCGCCAGCAGCCAAGGGCTGGGCAGCACAGATACGCAGTATTTT.

V gene TRBV10-3 combines with J gene TRBJ2-1; D is possibly TRBD2 (7 bases). The CDR3 sequence is 14 residues long. With 4 bases removed from V and 8 bases from J, the gap between germline ends came to 15 bases. In germline, CDR1 is ENHRY, CDR2 SYGVKD. CDR3 residues: CAISVGGGADEQFF. In DNA form, the CDR3 reads TGTGCCATCAGTGTTGGTGGGGGGGCCGATGAGCAGTTCTTC.

The rearrangement joins TRBV7-3 to TRBJ2-3; 11 nucleotides align to TRBD2. V lost 0 bases and J lost 3; bases outside the gene matches: 20. Germline-derived CDR1 and CDR2 are SGHTA and FQGTGA. The CDR3 is 22 residues long. CDR3 in amino acids: CASSLTELGHTGTSGDTDTQYF. CDR3 coding DNA: TGTGCCAGCAGCTTAACCGAACTGGGGCACACAGGGACTAGCGGAGATACAGATACGCAGTATTTT.

This sequence joins TRBV7-3 and TRBJ2-2, with 10 nucleotides matching TRBD1. The junction had 8 bases not matched to a gene; V was cut back by 4 bases and J by 6 bases. Germline CDR1 SGHTA, CDR2 FQGTGA. This CDR3 has 16 residues. Here the CDR3 reads CASSYSGTGAAGELFF. Here the CDR3 DNA reads TGTGCCAGCAGCTATTCCGGGACAGGGGCCGCCGGGGAGCTGTTTTTT.

The chain combines TRBV9 with TRBJ2-1, with 14 nucleotides matching TRBD2. CDR1 and CDR2 from the germline V gene are SGDLS and YYNGEE. Unmatched junction bases numbered 7, after V lost 0 bases and J lost 5 bases. CDR3 length: 18 residues. CDR3 in DNA: TGTGCCAGCAGCGTAGTAGGGACTAGCGGGAGTCTCCACAATGAGCAGTTCTTC. It specifies CASSVVGTSGSLHNEQFF.

The chain links TRBV19 to TRBJ2-4, with D tentatively TRBD1 (6 bases). This CDR3 is 16 amino acids long. V shed 6 bases and J shed 5 bases, with 20 bases lying between them. Germline V gene data show CDR1 as LNHDA and CDR2 as SQIVND (reference sequence). In DNA, the CDR3 is TGTGCCAGTAGCAGAACCGTGGGGGCCCCGGAAAACATTCAGTACTTC. Encoded protein: CASSRTVGAPENIQYF.

V usage is TRBV29-1 and J usage is TRBJ2-7, with unresolved D. Deletions cut 0 bases from V and 6 bases from J, with 6 bases between. The CDR3 runs 11 residues. The germline V gene encodes CDR1 SQVTM and CDR2 ANQGSEA. DNA of the CDR3: TGCAGCGTTGAAGATCGTTTCGAGCAGTACTTC. Translation gives CSVEDRFEQYF.

This rearrangement joins TRBV19 to TRBJ1-4, with a weak D call TRBD1 (5 bases). Germline values: CDR1 LNHDA, CDR2 SQIVND (reference sequence). The CDR3 is made up of 14 amino acids. V was shortened by 6 bases and J by 4 bases, with 12 bases between the two germline ends. CDR3 sequence reads: CASSPGTNNEKLFF. For the CDR3, the DNA is TGTGCCAGTAGCCCCGGGACTAATAATGAAAAACTGTTTTTT.

This clone has just a few counts. The V gene is TRBV10-3, the J gene TRBJ1-6, with D possibly being TRBD1 (5 bases). Trimming removed 8 bases from V and 6 bases from J, with 8 bases in between. CDR3 length: 12 residues. Germline V gene sequence: CDR1 ENHRY, CDR2 SYGVKD. The CDR3 reads CAIRQGNSPLHF. CDR3 DNA sequence: TGTGCCATCCGGCAGGGTAATTCACCCCTCCACTTT.

The chain couples TRBV24-1 to TRBJ2-5; no firm D call. Trimming removed 0 bases from V and 4 bases from J, with 5 bases in between. The CDR3 sequence is 13 residues long. Germline assignment: CDR1 KGHDR and CDR2 SFDVKD. The CDR3 bases are TGTGCCACCAGTGATTTGTCGAGAGAGACCCAGTACTTC. It is translated as CATSDLSRETQYF.

This chain joins TRBV24-1 and TRBJ1-5; 7 nucleotides align to TRBD1. The germline V gene has CDR1 KGHDR and CDR2 SFDVKD. This CDR3 contains 16 residues. Losses at the gene ends were 4 bases for V and 6 bases for J; bases not matched to a gene: 11. Written as DNA, the CDR3 is TGTGCCACCAGTGAAAACGGACAGGCGGGGCGTCAGCCCCAGCATTTT. This gives the protein CATSENGQAGRQPQHF.

This chain uses TRBV13 with TRBJ1-2; a weak D match, TRBD1 (6 bases). From germline, CDR1 is PRHDT and CDR2 FYEKMQ (reference sequence). The CDR3 is 15 amino acids. The V gene lost 5 bases and the J gene lost 2 bases, with 15 bases spanning the gap. The CDR3 DNA is TGTGCCAGCAGCGTACGGGGGGCGCGGAACTATGGCTACACCTTC. This encodes CASSVRGARNYGYTF.

V usage is TRBV6-5 and J usage is TRBJ1-3, with D tentatively TRBD1 (6 bases). V lost 6 bases, J lost 2 bases, and 11 bases lay in between. Germline CDR1 and CDR2: MNHEY and SVGAGI. The CDR3 extends over 14 amino acids. The CDR3 here is CASRRHRAGNTIYF. For the CDR3, the DNA is TGTGCCAGCAGACGCCACAGGGCTGGAAACACCATATATTTT.

This clone showed up just a few times. The V call is TRBV19, the J call TRBJ2-1, with TRBD2 identical over 8 bases. The germline V gene encodes CDR1 LNHDA and CDR2 SQIVND (reference sequence). The CDR3 contains 16 residues. The V segment lost 3 bases and the J segment 5 bases; nucleotides outside the gene matches: 9. CDR3 DNA: TGTGCCAGTAGTATGTCTTGGGTAGCGGGAAACAATGAGCAGTTCTTC. It translates to CASSMSWVAGNNEQFF. The variable domain in full, completed from reference TRBV19 and TRBJ2-1, reads DGGITQSPKYLFRKEGQNVTLSCEQNLNHDAMYWYRQDPGQGLRLIYYSQIVNDFQKGDIAEGYSVSREKKESFPLTVTSAQKNPTAFYLCASSMSWVAGNNEQFFGPGTRLTVL.